Presented here are 9 T cell receptor beta chains from one specimen sequenced in a study of blood T cell repertoires in COVID-19. The protocol was immunoSEQ multiplex PCR, while the TCRdb copy is restricted to in-frame clones and leaves out a portion. Among about 440,000 clones listed, roughly 88% were seen once. Sequences were obtained from peripheral blood. The receptors were sampled from a woman aged 45-65 years with COVID-19, enrolled during active disease.

The chain joins TRBV5-6 to TRBJ1-3; D is unresolved. CDR1 is SGHDT, CDR2 YYEEEE, per germline. The V end lost 1 base, the J end lost 3 bases, and 8 bases lay between the germline ends. This CDR3 is built from 14 residues. The CDR3 region has the DNA TGTGCCAGCAGCTTGTCCAGAAGTGGAAACACCATATATTTT. Translating it yields CASSLSRSGNTIYF.

The chain couples TRBV6-2 or TRBV6-3 to TRBJ2-1; 10 bases align to TRBD2. The V gene's germline CDR1 is MNHEY and CDR2 SVGEGT. V was clipped by 4 bases and J by 2 bases; unmatched bases: 8. The length of the CDR3 is 17 residues. Here the CDR3 reads CASSLLRTSGPYNEQFF. CDR3 in DNA: TGTGCCAGCAGTTTACTCCGGACTAGCGGCCCCTACAATGAGCAGTTCTTC.

V and J are TRBV7-9 and TRBJ2-4; D possibly corresponds to TRBD2 (5 bases). V lost 2 bases, J lost 0 bases, and 11 bases lay in between. Germline-derived CDR1 and CDR2 are SEHNR and FQNEAQ (reference sequence). This CDR3 is 16 amino acids long. Here the CDR3 reads CASSLNRGLAKNIQYF. The CDR3 nucleotides are TGTGCCAGCAGCTTAAATCGCGGGCTAGCCAAAAACATTCAGTACTTC. Supplemented by reference TRBV7-9 and TRBJ2-4, the full variable domain reads DTGVSQNPRHKITKRGQNVTFRCDPISEHNRLYWYRQTLGQGPEFLTYFQNEAQLEKSRLLSDRFSAERPKGSFSTLEIQRTEQGDSAMYLCASSLNRGLAKNIQYFGAGTRLSVL.

The CDR3 DNA follows: TGTGCCAGCAGAACCGGAGGGGCCCGGGACGGGGAGCTGTTTTTT. It translates to CASRTGGARDGELFF. The chain combines TRBV6-5 with TRBJ2-2; perhaps TRBD2 as D (6 bases). Germline values: CDR1 MNHEY, CDR2 SVGAGI. Trimming removed 6 bases from V and 7 bases from J, with 18 bases in between. This CDR3 has 15 residues.

This chain links TRBV5-6 with TRBJ2-1; no firm D call. V was cut by 1 base and J by 8 bases, with 10 bases left in between. This CDR3 is built from 13 residues. The germline V gene has CDR1 SGHDT and CDR2 YYEEEE. The CDR3 reads CASSLIQGDEQFF. For the CDR3, the DNA is TGTGCCAGCAGCTTGATCCAAGGAGATGAGCAGTTCTTC.

This sequence joins TRBV6-5 and TRBJ2-7; D perhaps matches TRBD1 (5 bases). CDR3 length: 13 amino acids. The germline V gene encodes CDR1 MNHEY and CDR2 SVGAGI. Trimming took 7 bases from V and 2 from J, leaving 12 bases between them. CDR3 sequence (DNA): TGTGCCAGCACGAGGCAGGACACCTACGAGCAGTACTTC. Translating it yields CASTRQDTYEQYF.

Notes on this clone: This same CDR3 is encoded by further DNA sequences in the sample. The J gene is TRBJ1-2, the V gene TRBV6-5, with 9 bases aligning to TRBD1. This CDR3 has 12 residues. Per the germline V gene, CDR1 is MNHEY and CDR2 is SVGAGI. J gave up 8 bases and V 5 bases, and 3 bases lay outside the gene matches. The CDR3: CASSRTGDGYTF. In DNA form, the CDR3 reads TGTGCCAGCAGTCGGACAGGGGACGGCTACACCTTC.

The V gene is TRBV6-5, the J gene TRBJ2-1, with D uncertain. Per the germline V gene, CDR1 is MNHEY and CDR2 is SVGAGI. V was pared by 6 bases and J by 3 bases, with 9 bases between. The CDR3 spans 13 residues. DNA for the CDR3: TGTGCCAGCAGCTTACGGTACTACAATGAGCAGTTCTTC. Amino acid sequence: CASSLRYYNEQFF.

The J gene is TRBJ2-3, the V gene TRBV12-3 or TRBV12-4, with a weak D call TRBD1 (5 bases). This CDR3 is built from 12 residues. Between the trimmed V and J ends, which lost 5 bases and 5 bases, there was a span of 8 bases. CDR3 protein: CASSPQGDTQYF. The DNA for the CDR3 is TGTGCCAGCAGTCCGCAGGGAGATACGCAGTATTTT.